A single sample gave rise to the 32 T cell receptor beta chains below, sequenced in a study of patients and donors after allogeneic stem cell transplantation. TCRdb redid the calling of the RT-PCR reads with MiXCR, one entry per CDR3 protein. The sample consists of about 74,000 distinct CDR3 sequences, more than 25% of them appearing once. The specimen was blood, either unsorted or a sorted T cell fraction (not recorded which). The source is a human donor who was either an allogeneic HSCT recipient or a stem cell or donor lymphocyte infusion donor (not recorded which). It is not recorded whose cells these are; they may come from a transplant donor.

The genes are TRBV12-3 or TRBV12-4 and TRBJ2-1, with a weak D call TRBD2 (6 bases). The CDR3 contains 14 residues. V was cut by 6 bases and J by 0 bases, with 9 bases left in between. Written as DNA, the CDR3 is TGTGCCAGCAGACGACTAGACTCCTACAATGAGCAGTTCTTC. It yields the protein CASRRLDSYNEQFF.

This chain joins TRBV12-3 or TRBV12-4 and TRBJ2-7, with D perhaps being TRBD1 or TRBD2 (5 bases each). The CDR3 is 13 amino acids. V was shortened by 4 bases and J by 6 bases, with 13 bases between the two germline ends. The CDR3 here is CASSSRGKGEQYF. The DNA of the CDR3 is TGTGCCAGCAGTTCGAGGGGAAAAGGCGAGCAGTACTTC.

This clonotype was counted only a few times. The chain carries TRBV7-3 and TRBJ2-3; unclear D gene. Germline V gene sequence: CDR1 SGHTA, CDR2 FQGTGA. The CDR3 extends over 14 amino acids. Trimming left V 1 base short and J 4 bases short, with 9 bases between. CDR3 DNA sequence: TGTGCCAGCAGCTTAAATTTTATTTCAGATACGCAGTATTTT. Its translation: CASSLNFISDTQYF.

This clonotype was detected a few times. The J gene is TRBJ1-2, the V gene TRBV7-6; D gene uncertain. Trimming pared 5 bases from V and 5 bases from J, leaving 9 bases between. Per the germline V gene, CDR1 is SGHVS and CDR2 is FNYEAQ. This CDR3 spans 12 amino acids. The CDR3 nucleotides read TGTGCCAGCAGCAAATCAGGATATGGCTACACCTTC. Protein product: CASSKSGYGYTF.

The V gene is TRBV12-3 or TRBV12-4, the J gene TRBJ1-4; D unresolved. V was cut by 5 bases and J by 11 bases, with 12 bases left in between. The CDR3 runs 12 residues. Written as DNA, the CDR3 is TGTGCCAGCAGTCCGAGGACCGGTAAACTGTTTTTT. Its protein product is CASSPRTGKLFF.

This clonotype appeared a few times. The V call is TRBV18, the J call TRBJ1-1; D is uncertain. V shed 4 bases and J shed 2 bases, with 11 bases lying between them. Per germline, CDR1 KGHSH and CDR2 LQKENI. The CDR3 contains 14 residues. Here the CDR3 reads CASSLSTFNTEAFF. CDR3 sequence (DNA): TGTGCCAGCTCACTCTCGACATTTAACACTGAAGCTTTCTTT.

The chain carries TRBV4-3 and TRBJ2-2, with TRBD2 identical over 11 bases. V lost 4 bases, J lost 4 bases, and 11 bases stayed unmatched. The CDR3 is 18 amino acids. Germline CDR1 LGHNA, CDR2 YSLEER. The CDR3 is CASSLVPTSGSPTGELFF. The CDR3 DNA reads TGCGCCAGCAGCCTAGTCCCTACTAGCGGGAGTCCCACCGGGGAGCTGTTTTTT.

This clonotype was counted at least ten times. V is TRBV5-6 and J is TRBJ2-2; D is ambiguous. Germline CDR1 and CDR2: SGHDT and YYEEEE. The CDR3 runs to 13 residues. Trimming left V 1 base short and J 6 bases short, with 7 bases between. CDR3 coding DNA: TGTGCCAGCAGCTTGTGGACCCCCGGGGAGCTGTTTTTT. Translation: CASSLWTPGELFF.

The chain carries TRBV4-1 and TRBJ1-4; tentatively, D is TRBD1 (5 bases). Trimming removed 1 base from V and 8 bases from J, with 14 bases in between. Per the germline V gene, CDR1 is MGHRA and CDR2 is YSYEKL. CDR3 length equals 15 residues. CDR3 nucleotide sequence: TGCGCCAGCAGCCAAGGGTGGGGGGGGTACGAAAAACTGTTTTTT. Translation gives CASSQGWGGYEKLFF.

The gene calls are TRBV10-3 and TRBJ2-7; 8 positions agree with TRBD1. The ends lost 9 bases at V and 6 bases at J; junction bases unmatched: 10. The CDR3 contains 13 residues. Germline V gene data show CDR1 as ENHRY and CDR2 as SYGVKD. DNA of the CDR3: TGTGCCATATGGGACAGGACCCGTTTCGAGCAGTACTTC. This translates into CAIWDRTRFEQYF.

In its sample, this clonotype is medium-sized. The chain links TRBV18 to TRBJ1-2; 8 nucleotides agree with TRBD1. This CDR3 spans 16 amino acids. The germline V gene encodes CDR1 KGHSH and CDR2 LQKENI. V was pared by 2 bases and J by 6 bases, with 11 bases of the junction left unmatched. CDR3 residues: CASSPAYPGQEHGYTF. Here the CDR3 DNA reads TGTGCCAGCTCACCAGCGTATCCGGGACAGGAACATGGCTACACCTTC. Full variable domain (rest looked up from reference TRBV18 and TRBJ1-2): NAGVMQNPRHLVRRRGQEARLRCSPMKGHSHVYWYRQLPEEGLKFMVYLQKENIIDESGMPKERFSAEFPKEGPSILRIQQVVRGDSAAYFCASSPAYPGQEHGYTFGSGTRLTVV.

The V gene is TRBV25-1, the J gene TRBJ2-5, with 7 bases matching TRBD1. This CDR3 spans 15 amino acids. The ends lost 4 bases at V and 1 base at J; junction bases unmatched: 6. Per germline, CDR1 MGHDK and CDR2 SYGVNS. The CDR3 region is CASSALGDSQETQYF. In DNA, the CDR3 is TGTGCCAGCAGTGCCCTTGGGGACAGCCAAGAGACCCAGTACTTC. Full variable domain (remainder filled in from reference TRBV25-1 and TRBJ2-5): EADIYQTPRYLVIGTGKKITLECSQTMGHDKMYWYQQDPGMELHLIHYSYGVNSTEKGDLSSESTVSRIRTEHFPLTLESARPSHTSQYLCASSALGDSQETQYFGPGTRLLVL.

This chain uses TRBV7-3 with TRBJ2-2, with TRBD2 matching 10 bases. V shed 2 bases and J 2 bases; nucleotides not matched to a gene: 11. The CDR3 is made up of 19 amino acids. Germline CDR1 and CDR2: SGHTA and FQGTGA. Here the CDR3 reads CASSLFRASGRGNTGELFF. CDR3 sequence (DNA): TGTGCCAGCAGCTTATTTAGGGCTAGCGGGAGAGGTAACACCGGGGAGCTGTTTTTT.

This sequence joins TRBV19 and TRBJ2-3, with a possible D match to TRBD2 (6 bases). Germline loops: CDR1 LNHDA, CDR2 SQIVND (reference sequence). Trimming left V 5 bases short and J 4 bases short, with 13 bases between. This CDR3 is built from 14 residues. The CDR3 is CASSPSGLPDTQYF. CDR3 DNA sequence: TGTGCCAGTAGTCCTTCGGGACTCCCAGATACGCAGTATTTT.

This clonotype turned up a few times. V is TRBV21-1 and J is TRBJ1-2; the D call in the table, TRBD1, was not verified against the DNA. TRBV21-1 is an annotated pseudogene. The CDR3 has 15 amino acids. In nucleotides, the CDR3 is TGTGCCAGCAGCAAACCGATTCCGACAGTCTATGGCTACACCTTC. Amino acid sequence: CASSKPIPTVYGYTF.

The chain employs TRBV3-1 and TRBJ2-4, with D possibly matching TRBD1 (5 bases). Trimming stripped 3 bases from V and 4 bases from J, with 7 bases between. Germline V gene data show CDR1 as LGHDT and CDR2 as YNNKEL (reference sequence). This CDR3 is 13 amino acids long. In DNA, the CDR3 is TGTGCCAGCAGCCAGGACATTAAAAACATTCAGTACTTC. It translates to CASSQDIKNIQYF.

This chain links TRBV19 with TRBJ1-1; D unclear. This CDR3 contains 14 residues. The germline CDR1 and CDR2 sequences are LNHDA and SQIVND (reference sequence). Trimming shortened V by 3 bases and J by 3 bases, and 11 bases separated the two germline ends. The DNA for the CDR3 is TGTGCCAGTAGTATTGACCCTTCGGACACTGAAGCTTTCTTT. Translation gives CASSIDPSDTEAFF.

The chain's CDR3 is CASSVAVGTGAFHEQYF. The DNA of the CDR3 is TGTGCCAGCAGCGTAGCCGTTGGGACAGGGGCGTTCCACGAGCAGTACTTC. The rearrangement joins TRBV9 to TRBJ2-7; 10 positions match TRBD1. The CDR3 is 17 amino acids. V was pared by 0 bases and J by 5 bases, with 11 bases of the junction left unmatched. The germline V gene encodes CDR1 SGDLS and CDR2 YYNGEE.

Only a few counts were recorded for this clonotype. The chain is built from TRBV6-5 and TRBJ2-7; tentative D call: TRBD2 (5 bases). Deletions cut 2 bases from V and 2 bases from J, with 10 bases between. In germline, CDR1 is MNHEY, CDR2 SVGAGI. This CDR3 is 14 amino acids long. In DNA, the CDR3 is TGTGCCAGCAGTTACCTGGACGGGACCTACGAGCAGTACTTC. Translating it yields CASSYLDGTYEQYF.

The rearrangement uses TRBV5-1 and TRBJ2-1; D is undetermined. In germline, CDR1 is SGHRS, CDR2 YFSETQ. CDR3 length equals 13 residues. The germline V and J ends were trimmed by 0 bases and 6 bases, with 7 bases remaining between them. The CDR3 coding sequence is TGCGCCAGCAGCTTGGTGACCGTCAATGAGCAGTTCTTC. It specifies CASSLVTVNEQFF. The full variable domain, in which reference TRBV5-1 and TRBJ2-1 provide the parts outside the CDR3, is KAGVTQTPRYLIKTRGQQVTLSCSPISGHRSVSWYQQTPGQGLQFLFEYFSETQRNKGNFPGRFSGRQFSNSRSEMNVSTLELGDSALYLCASSLVTVNEQFFGPGTRLTVL.

The chain has TRBV21-1 and TRBJ2-7; the DNA was not used to check the table's D call, TRBD2. TRBV21-1 is described as a pseudogene. The CDR3 totals 16 residues. Written as DNA, the CDR3 is TGTGCCAGCAGCAAACGCAGCGGGGGGGCCCGGAACGAGCAGTACTTC. Its protein is CASSKRSGGARNEQYF.

This clonotype was detected a few times. The rearrangement links TRBV20-1 to TRBJ1-2, with a weak D call TRBD1 (6 bases). This CDR3 is built from 13 residues. V dropped 5 bases and J dropped 4 bases, with 14 bases sitting between them. In germline, CDR1 is DFQATT, CDR2 SNEGSKA (reference sequence). CDR3 amino acids: CSADPQGIYGYTF. CDR3 nucleotides: TGCAGTGCTGACCCCCAGGGGATCTATGGCTACACCTTC.

This rearrangement joins TRBV12-3 or TRBV12-4 to TRBJ2-1, with D perhaps matching TRBD1 or TRBD2 (6 bases each). CDR3 length: 14 amino acids. V lost 4 bases to trimming and J lost 2 bases, with 9 bases between them. CDR3 nucleotides: TGTGCCAGCAGTTGGAGGGGGACCTACAATGAGCAGTTCTTC. Encoded protein: CASSWRGTYNEQFF.

This clonotype was counted a few times. The chain is built from TRBV18 and TRBJ2-6; 8 bases agree with TRBD1. J was trimmed by 2 bases and V by 5 bases; bases with no gene match: 8. This CDR3 spans 17 amino acids. From germline, CDR1 is KGHSH and CDR2 LQKENI. The CDR3: CASSSRQGFAGANVLTF. The CDR3 DNA reads as TGTGCCAGCTCATCCCGACAGGGGTTTGCTGGGGCCAACGTCCTGACTTTC. The complete variable domain, with remaining parts taken from reference TRBV18 and TRBJ2-6, reads NAGVMQNPRHLVRRRGQEARLRCSPMKGHSHVYWYRQLPEEGLKFMVYLQKENIIDESGMPKERFSAEFPKEGPSILRIQQVVRGDSAAYFCASSSRQGFAGANVLTFGAGSRLTVL.

This clonotype was detected ten times or more. The V call is TRBV5-1, the J call TRBJ2-1; 7 bases align to TRBD1. With V trimmed by 3 bases and J by 8 bases, 8 bases remained unmatched. Germline CDR1 and CDR2: SGHRS and YFSETQ. This CDR3 contains 14 residues. For the CDR3, the DNA is TGCGCCAGCAGCTGGGGACAGATTTTTGATGAGCAGTTCTTC. It translates to CASSWGQIFDEQFF.

J is TRBJ2-2 and V is TRBV6-1, with 10 bases identical to TRBD2. CDR1 MNHNS and CDR2 SASEGT come from the germline V gene. V lost 8 bases, J lost 6 bases, and 6 bases stayed unmatched. The CDR3 has 14 residues. The CDR3 loop is CASRASGRSGELFF. The CDR3 coding sequence is TGTGCCAGCCGGGCTAGCGGGAGATCCGGGGAGCTGTTTTTT.

The V call is TRBV4-3, the J call TRBJ2-7, with 8 bases identical to TRBD2. Germline CDR1 reads LGHNA; CDR2 reads YSLEER. The trim removed 1 base at V and 2 bases at J, leaving 4 bases unmatched. This CDR3 contains 15 residues. The DNA for the CDR3 is TGCGCCAGCAGCCAAGTAACTAGCGGAACCTACGAGCAGTACTTC. Protein product: CASSQVTSGTYEQYF.

The V and J genes are TRBV10-3 and TRBJ2-6, with D unresolved. The germline V gene has CDR1 ENHRY and CDR2 SYGVKD. V was trimmed by 3 bases and J by 0 bases, leaving 6 bases between them. This CDR3 region has 15 residues. CDR3 sequence (DNA): TGTGCCATCAGTGATCTCAGCTCTGGGGCCAACGTCCTGACTTTC. Amino acid sequence: CAISDLSSGANVLTF.

V gene TRBV15 combines with J gene TRBJ1-1, with D maybe TRBD1 (6 bases). This CDR3 comprises 13 residues. V gave up 0 bases and J gave up 5 bases, with 7 bases separating them. Per the germline V gene, CDR1 is LNHNV and CDR2 is YYDKDF (reference sequence). The CDR3 region has the DNA TGTGCCACCAGCAGAGATCAGGGGACTGAAGCTTTCTTT. Translation gives CATSRDQGTEAFF.

The V and J genes are TRBV9 and TRBJ1-1; the D is unclear. The CDR3 spans 17 residues. Looked up from germline, CDR1 is SGDLS and CDR2 is YYNGEE. V was trimmed by 3 bases and J by 2 bases, leaving 20 bases between them. The CDR3 DNA reads TGTGCCAGCAGCGCAGTAATGGGCAGCGGGAGAAACACTGAAGCTTTCTTT. This sequence encodes CASSAVMGSGRNTEAFF.

This clonotype was detected ten times or more. V is TRBV7-2 and J is TRBJ1-1; D is undetermined. The CDR3 is made up of 13 amino acids. Germline CDR1 SGHTA, CDR2 FQGNSA. Between the trimmed V and J ends, which lost 5 bases and 10 bases, there was a span of 17 bases. The DNA for the CDR3 is TGTGCCAGCAGCCCAAGACTAGGAGCGGGAGCTTTCTTT. It codes for CASSPRLGAGAFF.

This clonotype has only a few counts. An end of the junction differs from the germline gene, which may be a read error. The chain has TRBV7-7 and TRBJ1-4, with TRBD1 identical over 10 bases. The germline CDR1 and CDR2 sequences are SSHAT and FNYEAQ (reference sequence). CDR3 length: 14 residues. DNA for the CDR3: TGTGCTAGCAGCTTAAGGGACAGGGGTGAAAAACTGTTTTTT. Protein: CASSLRDRGEKLFF.